The 17 T cell receptor beta chains below come from one sample, sequenced in a study of T cell responses to AZD1222 COVID-19 vaccine. Clones were read by immunoSEQ multiplex PCR, and TCRdb kept only the in-frame ones, dropping some. The sample has roughly 140,000 clones; approximately 93% are singletons. The sequences come from peripheral blood, collected after recovery from COVID-19. These receptors were taken from an adult who had recovered from COVID-19.

The chain is built from TRBV7-9 and TRBJ2-7; the match to TRBD2 covers 8 bases. Germline values: CDR1 SEHNR, CDR2 FQNEAQ (reference sequence). There are 14 residues in the CDR3. Trimming cost V 5 bases and J 5 bases; bases outside gene matches: 8. Written as DNA, the CDR3 is TGTGCCAGCAGCCAAAGCGGGAGTCGCGACGAGCAGTACTTC. Encoded protein: CASSQSGSRDEQYF. Variable domain in full (rest from reference TRBV7-9 and TRBJ2-7): DTGVSQNPRHKITKRGQNVTFRCDPISEHNRLYWYRQTLGQGPEFLTYFQNEAQLEKSRLLSDRFSAERPKGSFSTLEIQRTEQGDSAMYLCASSQSGSRDEQYFGPGTRLTVT.

The rearrangement uses TRBV4-2 and TRBJ1-1; no reliable D call. In germline, CDR1 is LGHNA, CDR2 YNFKEQ. Trimming took off 5 bases at V and 1 base at J, with 26 bases between the two ends. The CDR3 extends over 19 amino acids. The CDR3 nucleotides are TGTGCCAGCAGCATTTCCTCCCGAGGGCGTAGCCTCAGGAACACTGAAGCTTTCTTT. This encodes CASSISSRGRSLRNTEAFF.

The chain is built from TRBV14 and TRBJ1-2, with D tentatively TRBD1 (5 bases). The V end was cut by 2 bases, the J end by 8 bases, with 15 bases between. The V gene's germline CDR1 is SGHDN and CDR2 FVKESK. This CDR3 spans 14 amino acids. CDR3 DNA sequence: TGTGCCAGCAGCCAAAGTTTGCAGGGAAAAGGCTACACCTTC. It encodes CASSQSLQGKGYTF.

The chain is built from TRBV7-8 and TRBJ1-2, with D possibly matching TRBD1 (5 bases). The CDR3 is 14 residues long. Germline V lookup: CDR1 SGHVS, CDR2 FQNEAQ. V shed 3 bases and J shed 3 bases, with 11 bases lying between them. Written as DNA, the CDR3 is TGTGCCAGCAGCTTCTACGGGACGGACTATGGCTACACCTTC. Translated, it gives CASSFYGTDYGYTF. Drawing the rest from reference TRBV7-8 and TRBJ1-2, the complete variable domain is GAGVSQSPRYKVAKRGQDVALRCDPISGHVSLFWYQQALGQGPEFLTYFQNEAQLDKSGLPSDRFFAERPEGSVSTLKIQRTQQEDSAVYLCASSFYGTDYGYTFGSGTRLTVV.

In its sample, this clone was seen once. The rearrangement joins TRBV19 to TRBJ1-1, with D perhaps TRBD1 (6 bases). V lost 1 base, J lost 1 base, and 10 bases lay in between. Germline CDR1 and CDR2: LNHDA and SQIVND (reference sequence). There are 15 residues in the CDR3. Written as DNA, the CDR3 is TGTGCCAGTAGTATAGGGGGGGCTCGGAACACTGAAGCTTTCTTT. Translating gives CASSIGGARNTEAFF.

The genes are TRBV19 and TRBJ2-2, with D unclear. Germline CDR1 is LNHDA and CDR2 is SQIVND (reference sequence). The CDR3 sequence is 13 residues long. V dropped 5 bases and J dropped 7 bases, with 11 bases sitting between them. Here the CDR3 reads CASSVRIGGELFF. The CDR3 coding sequence is TGTGCCAGTAGTGTCCGGATTGGCGGGGAGCTGTTTTTT.

The chain joins TRBV19 to TRBJ2-7; D uncertain. Trimming took 4 bases from V and 3 from J, leaving 7 bases between them. Germline V gives CDR1 LNHDA, CDR2 SQIVND (reference sequence). CDR3 length: 12 residues. The CDR3 nucleotides read TGTGCCAGTAGTAATACTCGCTACGAGCAGTACTTC. This gives the protein CASSNTRYEQYF.

The chain employs TRBV6-1 and TRBJ2-1; maybe TRBD2 (5 bases). V gave up 4 bases and J gave up 0 bases, with 19 bases separating them. The CDR3 totals 18 residues. The germline V gene has CDR1 MNHNS and CDR2 SASEGT. CDR3 coding DNA: TGTGCCAGCAGTGGTGGTTTGCAGCGGTCGAGCTCCTACAATGAGCAGTTCTTC. Residues: CASSGGLQRSSSYNEQFF.

CDR3 coding DNA: TGTGCCAGCAGCTTAGCAGGGGGTACGCAGTATTTT. As protein: CASSLAGGTQYF. The rearrangement links TRBV11-2 to TRBJ2-3, with TRBD1 identical over 7 bases. Per germline, CDR1 SGHAT and CDR2 FQNNGV. V dropped 1 base and J dropped 8; count of bases not matched to a gene: 0. The CDR3 is made up of 12 amino acids.

This sequence joins TRBV7-8 and TRBJ2-1; 12 bases map to TRBD2. The germline V gene has CDR1 SGHVS and CDR2 FQNEAQ. This CDR3 comprises 17 residues. Losses at the gene ends were 5 bases for V and 6 bases for J; bases not matched to a gene: 11. Written as DNA, the CDR3 is TGTGCCAGCAGCGGCGGGACTAGCGGGTATGTAAGCAATGAGCAGTTCTTC. It encodes CASSGGTSGYVSNEQFF.

The chain combines TRBV6-5 with TRBJ1-2; possible D gene TRBD1, 5 bases. The V gene lost 0 bases and the J gene lost 4 bases, with 15 bases spanning the gap. Germline-derived CDR1 and CDR2 are MNHEY and SVGAGI. This CDR3 has 16 residues. CDR3 residues: CASSYSPGDTPYGYTF. The CDR3 DNA is TGTGCCAGCAGTTACTCCCCGGGGGATACTCCCTATGGCTACACCTTC.

This clone was seen a single time. The V and J genes are TRBV28 and TRBJ2-1; D is tentatively TRBD1 or TRBD2 (5 bases each). Germline lookup yields CDR1 MDHEN and CDR2 SYDVKM. Trimming left V 2 bases short and J 7 bases short, with 24 bases between. CDR3 length equals 18 residues. CDR3 sequence: CASSLGGGGIPYYNEQFF. The CDR3 region has the DNA TGTGCCAGCAGTTTAGGGGGTGGTGGGATTCCGTATTATAATGAGCAGTTCTTC.

The gene calls are TRBV6-9 and TRBJ2-1; 7 nucleotides align to TRBD2. Trimming removed 2 bases from V and 6 bases from J; junction bases left unmatched: 4. Germline V CDR1 and CDR2: MNHGY, SVAAGI. The CDR3 totals 14 residues. CDR3 region: CASSYGDYCNEQFF. In nucleotides, the CDR3 is TGTGCCAGCAGTTATGGGGACTATTGCAATGAGCAGTTCTTC.

This chain joins TRBV19 and TRBJ2-5; D is unclear. Trimming took 3 bases from V and 3 from J, leaving 2 bases between them. Germline CDR1 reads LNHDA; CDR2 reads SQIVND (reference sequence). The CDR3 contains 11 residues. The CDR3 DNA follows: TGTGCCAGTAGTATCGAAGAGACCCAGTACTTC. This encodes CASSIEETQYF.

This chain joins TRBV10-2 and TRBJ1-5, with 11 bases lining up with TRBD1. Losses at the gene ends were 6 bases for V and 2 bases for J; bases not matched to a gene: 6. The CDR3 length is 16 residues. Germline CDR1 and CDR2: WSHSY and SAAADI. The CDR3 spells CASRGTGGHGNQPQHF. CDR3 DNA sequence: TGCGCCAGCAGGGGGACAGGGGGGCATGGCAATCAGCCCCAGCATTTT.

This clone was seen a handful of times. The rearrangement joins TRBV19 to TRBJ2-1; D is unclear. Trimming pared 5 bases from V and 1 base from J, leaving 12 bases between. CDR1 and CDR2 from the germline V gene are LNHDA and SQIVND (reference sequence). This CDR3 has 15 residues. The CDR3 reads CASSAEGLSYNEQFF. The CDR3 DNA reads as TGTGCCAGTAGTGCTGAAGGGTTATCCTACAATGAGCAGTTCTTC.

The V gene is TRBV27, the J gene TRBJ1-5, with a tentative D call TRBD1 (6 bases). Germline CDR1 MNHEY, CDR2 SMNVEV (reference sequence). V was shortened by 0 bases and J by 5 bases, with 8 bases between the two germline ends. The CDR3 consists of 14 residues. The CDR3 DNA is TGTGCCAGCAGTTTATCGAGACAGGATCAGCCCCAGCATTTT. As protein: CASSLSRQDQPQHF.